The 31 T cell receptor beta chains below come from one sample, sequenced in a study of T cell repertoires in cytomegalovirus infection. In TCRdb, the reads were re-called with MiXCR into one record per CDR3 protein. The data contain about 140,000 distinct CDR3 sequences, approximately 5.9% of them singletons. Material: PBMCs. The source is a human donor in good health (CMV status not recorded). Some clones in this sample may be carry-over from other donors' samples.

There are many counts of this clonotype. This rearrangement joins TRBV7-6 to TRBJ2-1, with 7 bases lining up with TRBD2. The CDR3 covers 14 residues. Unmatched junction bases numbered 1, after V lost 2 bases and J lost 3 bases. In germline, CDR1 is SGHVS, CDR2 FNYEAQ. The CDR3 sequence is CASSLTGGYNEQFF. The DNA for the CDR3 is TGTGCCAGCAGCTTAACGGGGGGCTACAATGAGCAGTTCTTC.

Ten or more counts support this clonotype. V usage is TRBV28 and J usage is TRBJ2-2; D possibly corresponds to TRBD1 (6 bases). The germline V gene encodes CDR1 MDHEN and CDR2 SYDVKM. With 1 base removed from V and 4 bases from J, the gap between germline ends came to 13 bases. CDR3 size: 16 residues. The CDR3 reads CASSLSQGIGTGELFF. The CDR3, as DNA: TGTGCCAGCAGTTTATCTCAGGGGATCGGCACCGGGGAGCTGTTTTTT.

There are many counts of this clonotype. In nucleotides, the CDR3 is TGTGCCAGCAGTTTCATTCCTATTGGACAGGCGAACACAGATACGCAGTATTTT. Translation: CASSFIPIGQANTDTQYF. The J gene is TRBJ2-3, the V gene TRBV7-2; 7 bases are a match to TRBD1. After removal of 6 bases from V and 2 bases from J, the junction contained 17 bases not matched to a gene. CDR1 and CDR2 (germline): SGHTA, FQGNSA. The length of the CDR3 is 18 residues.

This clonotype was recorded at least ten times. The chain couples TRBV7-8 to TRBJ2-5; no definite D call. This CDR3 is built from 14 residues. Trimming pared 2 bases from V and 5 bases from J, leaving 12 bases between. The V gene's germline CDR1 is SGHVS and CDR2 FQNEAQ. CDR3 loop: CASSLTFGLETQYF. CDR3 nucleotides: TGTGCCAGCAGCTTAACCTTCGGTCTGGAGACCCAGTACTTC.

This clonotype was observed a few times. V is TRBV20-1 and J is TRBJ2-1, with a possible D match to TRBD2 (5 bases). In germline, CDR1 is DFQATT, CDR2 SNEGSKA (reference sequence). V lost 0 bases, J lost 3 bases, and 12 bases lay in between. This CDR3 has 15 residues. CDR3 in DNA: TGCAGTGCTAGAGAAGGTAGCGCGCGCTACAATGAGCAGTTCTTC. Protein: CSAREGSARYNEQFF.

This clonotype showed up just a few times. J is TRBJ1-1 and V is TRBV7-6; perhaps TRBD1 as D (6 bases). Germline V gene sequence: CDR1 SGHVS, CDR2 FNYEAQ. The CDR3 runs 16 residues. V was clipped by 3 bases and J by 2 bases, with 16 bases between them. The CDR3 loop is CASSLMGGQKNTEAFF. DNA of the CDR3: TGTGCCAGCAGCTTGATGGGGGGGCAGAAAAACACTGAAGCTTTCTTT.

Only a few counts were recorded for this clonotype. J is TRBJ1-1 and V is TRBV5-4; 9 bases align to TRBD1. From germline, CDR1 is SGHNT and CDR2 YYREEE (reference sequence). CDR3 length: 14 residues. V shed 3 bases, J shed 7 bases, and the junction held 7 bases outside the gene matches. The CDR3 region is CASSSTGGGIEAFF. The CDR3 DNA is TGTGCCAGCAGCTCTACAGGGGGCGGAATTGAAGCTTTCTTT.

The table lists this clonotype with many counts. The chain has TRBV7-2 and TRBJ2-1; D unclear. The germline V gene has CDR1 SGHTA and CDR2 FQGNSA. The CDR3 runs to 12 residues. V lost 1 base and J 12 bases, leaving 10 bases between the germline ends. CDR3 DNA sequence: TGTGCCAGCAGCTTAGGGGCAGAGGCGCAGTTCTTC. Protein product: CASSLGAEAQFF.

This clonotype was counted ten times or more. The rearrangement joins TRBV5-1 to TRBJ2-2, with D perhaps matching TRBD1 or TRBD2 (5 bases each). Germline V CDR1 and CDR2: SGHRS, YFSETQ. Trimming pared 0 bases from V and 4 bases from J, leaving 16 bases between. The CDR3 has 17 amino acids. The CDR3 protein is CASSLVGVRVSTGELFF. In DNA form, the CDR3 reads TGCGCCAGCAGCTTGGTGGGGGTGAGAGTCTCCACCGGGGAGCTGTTTTTT.

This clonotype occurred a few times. This CDR3 is CASSSPRPQPQHF. In nucleotides, the CDR3 is TGTGCCAGCAGTTCTCCCCGGCCTCAGCCCCAGCATTTT. The chain joins TRBV28 to TRBJ1-5, with D unclear. In germline, CDR1 is MDHEN, CDR2 SYDVKM. The ends were cut back, 4 bases at V and 6 bases at J, with 10 bases in the middle. This CDR3 contains 13 residues.

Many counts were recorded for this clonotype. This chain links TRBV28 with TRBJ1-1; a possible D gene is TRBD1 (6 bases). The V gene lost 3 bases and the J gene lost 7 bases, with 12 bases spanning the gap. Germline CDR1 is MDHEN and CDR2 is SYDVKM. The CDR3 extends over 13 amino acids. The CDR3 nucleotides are TGTGCCAGCAGTTTCCTACAGGGCCGTGAAGCTTTCTTT. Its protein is CASSFLQGREAFF.

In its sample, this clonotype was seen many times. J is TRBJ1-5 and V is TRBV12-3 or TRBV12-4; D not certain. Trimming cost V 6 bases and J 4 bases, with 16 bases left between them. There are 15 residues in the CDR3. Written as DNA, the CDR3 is TGTGCCAGCAGCCCGAGGGCAGAGGGAAATCAGCCCCAGCATTTT. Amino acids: CASSPRAEGNQPQHF.

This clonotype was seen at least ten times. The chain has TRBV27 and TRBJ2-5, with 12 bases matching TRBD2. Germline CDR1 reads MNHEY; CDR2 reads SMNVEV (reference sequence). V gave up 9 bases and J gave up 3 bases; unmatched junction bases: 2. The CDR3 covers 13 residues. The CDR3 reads CASRLAGEETQYF. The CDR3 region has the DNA TGTGCCAGTCGACTAGCGGGGGAAGAGACCCAGTACTTC.

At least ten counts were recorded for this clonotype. CDR3 residues: CSVEVLAGVGNEQFF. The CDR3 DNA sequence: TGCAGCGTTGAAGTATTAGCGGGGGTTGGCAATGAGCAGTTCTTC. This chain links TRBV29-1 with TRBJ2-1; 9 bases fit TRBD2. V lost 1 base and J lost 6; bases outside the gene matches: 7. Germline V gene lookup returns CDR1 SQVTM and CDR2 ANQGSEA. The CDR3 spans 15 residues.

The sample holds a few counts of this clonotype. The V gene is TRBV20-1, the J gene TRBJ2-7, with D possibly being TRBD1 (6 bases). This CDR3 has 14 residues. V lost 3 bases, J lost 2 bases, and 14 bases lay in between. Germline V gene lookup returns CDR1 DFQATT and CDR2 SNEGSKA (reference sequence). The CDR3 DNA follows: TGCAGTGCTAGGCTGAGGGACACCCCCTACGAGCAGTACTTC. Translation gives CSARLRDTPYEQYF.

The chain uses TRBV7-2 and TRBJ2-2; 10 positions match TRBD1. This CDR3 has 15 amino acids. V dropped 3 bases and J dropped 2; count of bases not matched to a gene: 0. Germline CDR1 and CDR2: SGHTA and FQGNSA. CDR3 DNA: TGTGCCAGCAGCTTGACAGGGGGCAACACCGGGGAGCTGTTTTTT. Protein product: CASSLTGGNTGELFF.

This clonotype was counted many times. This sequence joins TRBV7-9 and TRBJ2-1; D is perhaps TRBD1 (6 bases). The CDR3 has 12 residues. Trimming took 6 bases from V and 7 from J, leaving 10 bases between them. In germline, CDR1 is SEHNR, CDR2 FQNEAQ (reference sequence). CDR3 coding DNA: TGTGCCAGCAGTCGCAGGGGAAATGAGCAGTTCTTC. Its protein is CASSRRGNEQFF.

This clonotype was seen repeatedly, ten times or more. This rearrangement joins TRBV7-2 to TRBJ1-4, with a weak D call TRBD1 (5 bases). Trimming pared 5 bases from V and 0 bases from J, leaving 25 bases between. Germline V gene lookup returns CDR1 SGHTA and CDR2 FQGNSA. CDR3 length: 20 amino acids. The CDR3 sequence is CASSPGRGLSPITTNEKLFF. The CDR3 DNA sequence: TGTGCCAGCAGCCCTGGCCGGGGACTGTCGCCAATAACAACTAATGAAAAACTGTTTTTT.

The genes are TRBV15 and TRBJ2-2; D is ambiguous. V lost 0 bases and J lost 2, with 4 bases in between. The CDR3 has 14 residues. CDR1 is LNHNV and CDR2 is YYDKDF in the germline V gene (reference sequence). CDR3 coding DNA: TGTGCCACCAGCAGAGACCCAAACACCGGGGAGCTGTTTTTT. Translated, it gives CATSRDPNTGELFF.

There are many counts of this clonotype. The CDR3 protein is CASSQSGQGFSSYNSPLHF. CDR3 bases: TGTGCCAGCTCACAGTCGGGGCAGGGCTTCAGCTCCTATAATTCACCCCTCCACTTT. The J gene is TRBJ1-6, the V gene TRBV18; D is possibly TRBD1 (5 bases). CDR3 length: 19 amino acids. Between the trimmed V and J ends, which lost 4 bases and 0 bases, there was a span of 19 bases. Germline assignment: CDR1 KGHSH and CDR2 LQKENI.

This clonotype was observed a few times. This CDR3 is CASSPNRVKEREKLFF. The CDR3 nucleotides are TGTGCCAGCAGCCCGAACAGGGTAAAAGAACGTGAAAAACTGTTTTTT. The V call is TRBV6-5, the J call TRBJ1-4, with TRBD1 as a possible D gene (6 bases). CDR1 and CDR2 from the germline V gene are MNHEY and SVGAGI. Between the trimmed V and J ends, which lost 6 bases and 7 bases, there was a span of 21 bases. The length of the CDR3 is 16 residues.

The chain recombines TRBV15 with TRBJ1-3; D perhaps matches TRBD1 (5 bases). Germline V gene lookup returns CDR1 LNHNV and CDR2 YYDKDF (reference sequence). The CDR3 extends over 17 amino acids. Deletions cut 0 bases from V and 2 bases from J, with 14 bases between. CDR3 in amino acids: CATSRDPPGGTGNTIYF. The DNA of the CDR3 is TGTGCCACCAGCAGAGATCCCCCTGGGGGTACTGGAAACACCATATATTTT.

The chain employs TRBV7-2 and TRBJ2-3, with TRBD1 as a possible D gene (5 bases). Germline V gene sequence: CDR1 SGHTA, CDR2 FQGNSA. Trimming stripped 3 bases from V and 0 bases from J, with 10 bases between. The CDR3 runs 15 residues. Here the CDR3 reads CASSLNAGSTDTQYF. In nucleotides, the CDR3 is TGTGCCAGCAGCTTGAATGCAGGGAGCACAGATACGCAGTATTTT.

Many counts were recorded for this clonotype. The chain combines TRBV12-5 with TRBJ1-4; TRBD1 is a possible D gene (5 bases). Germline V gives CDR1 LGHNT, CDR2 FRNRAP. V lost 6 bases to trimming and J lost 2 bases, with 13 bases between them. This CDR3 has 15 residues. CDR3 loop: CASGIPGSTNEKLFF. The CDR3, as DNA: TGTGCTAGTGGGATTCCAGGGTCTACTAATGAAAAACTGTTTTTT.

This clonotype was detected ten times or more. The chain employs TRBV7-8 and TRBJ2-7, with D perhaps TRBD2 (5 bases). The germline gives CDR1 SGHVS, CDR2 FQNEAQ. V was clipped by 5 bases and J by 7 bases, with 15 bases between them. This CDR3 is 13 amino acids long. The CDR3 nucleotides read TGTGCCAGCAGCGTGGACTGGGGTTCGGAGCAGTACTTC. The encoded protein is CASSVDWGSEQYF.

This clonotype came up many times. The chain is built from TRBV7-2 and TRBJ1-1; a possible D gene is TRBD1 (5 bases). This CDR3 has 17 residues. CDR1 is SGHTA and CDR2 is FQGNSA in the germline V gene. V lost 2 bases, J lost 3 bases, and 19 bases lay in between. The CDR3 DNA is TGTGCCAGCAGCTTACTGGTTAACAGGTATTTTGACACTGAAGCTTTCTTT. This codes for CASSLLVNRYFDTEAFF.

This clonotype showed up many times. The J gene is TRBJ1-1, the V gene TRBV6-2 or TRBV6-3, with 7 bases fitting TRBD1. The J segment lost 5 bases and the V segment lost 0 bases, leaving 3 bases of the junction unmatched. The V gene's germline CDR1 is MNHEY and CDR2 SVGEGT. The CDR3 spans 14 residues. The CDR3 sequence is CASSYSGGETEAFF. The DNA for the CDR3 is TGTGCCAGCAGTTACTCAGGGGGCGAGACTGAAGCTTTCTTT.

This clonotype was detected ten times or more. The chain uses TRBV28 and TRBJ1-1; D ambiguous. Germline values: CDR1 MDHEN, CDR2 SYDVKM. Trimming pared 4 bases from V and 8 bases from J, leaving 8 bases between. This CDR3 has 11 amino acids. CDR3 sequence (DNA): TGTGCCAGCAGTTCTCTTGGCGAAGCTTTCTTT. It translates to CASSSLGEAFF.

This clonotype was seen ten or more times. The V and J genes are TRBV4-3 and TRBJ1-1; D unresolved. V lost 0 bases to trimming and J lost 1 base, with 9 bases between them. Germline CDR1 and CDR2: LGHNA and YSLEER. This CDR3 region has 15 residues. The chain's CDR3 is CASSQDGLQNTEAFF. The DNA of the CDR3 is TGCGCCAGCAGCCAAGATGGTTTACAGAACACTGAAGCTTTCTTT.

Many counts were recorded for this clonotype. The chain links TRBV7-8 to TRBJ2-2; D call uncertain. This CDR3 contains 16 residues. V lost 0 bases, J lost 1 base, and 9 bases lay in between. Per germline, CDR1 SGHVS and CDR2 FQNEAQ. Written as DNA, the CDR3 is TGTGCCAGCAGCTTAGCGCACGGCAAGAACACCGGGGAGCTGTTTTTT. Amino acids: CASSLAHGKNTGELFF.

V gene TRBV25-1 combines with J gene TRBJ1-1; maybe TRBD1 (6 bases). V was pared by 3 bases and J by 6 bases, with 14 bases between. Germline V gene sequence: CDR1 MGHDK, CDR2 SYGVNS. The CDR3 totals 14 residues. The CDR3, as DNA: TGTGCCAGCAGTGACCAGACAGGACGATCTGAAGCTTTCTTT. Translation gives CASSDQTGRSEAFF.